The rows below give T cell receptor beta chains drawn from one sample of a study of early T cells in non-severe SARS-CoV-2 infection. TCRdb redid the calling of the 5' RACE reads with MiXCR, one entry per CDR3 protein. Counted here are around 50,000 distinct CDR3 sequences, around 11% occurring once; the ten biggest clones make up more than 3.5%. The specimen was whole blood. The receptors were sampled from an adult who was a healthcare worker with PCR-confirmed SARS-CoV-2 infection or an uninfected control (not recorded which). Each CDR3 is given with its conserved first and last residue. D genes are given only for firm matches. Clone size is not always given. Where it is, it says once, few, many or a class for expanded clones.

few	TRBJ2-3	TRBV29-1	-	CSVDSEQLDTQYF	TGCAGCGTTGATTCGGAACAGTTGGATACGCAGTATTTT
few	TRBJ2-3	TRBV5-1	TRBD2	CASSLRASGRATDTQYF	TGCGCCAGCAGCTTGAGGGCTAGCGGGAGGGCGACAGATACGCAGTATTTT
many	TRBJ2-1	TRBV11-2	TRBD2	CASTFSGGNEQFF	TGTGCCAGCACCTTCAGCGGGGGCAATGAGCAGTTCTTC
many	TRBJ2-7	TRBV20-1	TRBD2	CSARFGTNRNYEQYF	TGCAGTGCTAGATTCGGGACTAACCGTAACTACGAGCAGTACTTC
many	TRBJ2-1	TRBV27	-	CASSFRRPSHNEQFF	TGTGCCAGCAGTTTTCGGCGGCCGTCTCACAATGAGCAGTTCTTC
-	TRBJ2-6	TRBV24-1	-	CATSEPSTGANVLTF	TGTGCCACCAGTGAACCTTCCACTGGGGCCAACGTCCTGACTTTC
few	TRBJ1-2	TRBV7-9	TRBD1	CASSPRTGNDGYTF	TGTGCCAGCAGCCCACGGACAGGGAATGATGGCTACACCTTC
many	TRBJ2-3	TRBV18	-	CASSPPAFTDTQYF	TGTGCCAGCTCACCACCTGCTTTCACAGATACGCAGTATTTT
many	TRBJ2-7	TRBV21-1	-	CASSKPPQTTGSGAYEQYF	TGTGCCAGCAGCAAACCCCCTCAGACTACAGGGAGCGGTGCCTACGAGCAGTACTTC
few	TRBJ1-2	TRBV19	-	CAAAGDDYGYTF	TGTGCCGCGGCTGGGGACGACTATGGCTACACCTTC
many	TRBJ2-1	TRBV10-3	TRBD2	CAIRASGNDNEQFF	TGTGCCATCAGGGCTAGCGGGAACGACAATGAGCAGTTCTTC
many	TRBJ2-1	TRBV9	TRBD2	CASSNPRLAGSSYNEQFF	TGTGCCAGCAGCAACCCCCGACTAGCGGGTAGCTCCTACAATGAGCAGTTCTTC